The 14 T cell receptor beta chains below were found in one sample sequenced in a study of beta chain features in type 1 diabetes. Overall study results and limits: Shortening of TCRB CDR3s, moderate but significant, appeared in all four CD4+ subsets of Type 1 diabetes patients.

The antigens of these receptors remain unknown. Since all of the isolated RNA was reverse transcribed, expressed TCRB transcripts were what got sequenced. The data were produced by immunoSEQ multiplex PCR, yet TCRdb's version contains in-frame clones alone and is incomplete. In the table there are approximately 280,000 clones, approximately 15% of which are singletons. Sequencing was performed on naive CD4+ T cells from blood. The source is a man aged 18 to 29 with type 1 diabetes.

This clone appeared a few times. The rearrangement links TRBV29-1 to TRBJ1-2; D uncertain. The germline V gene encodes CDR1 SQVTM and CDR2 ANQGSEA. The CDR3 is 13 residues long. V was trimmed by 7 bases and J by 5 bases, leaving 17 bases between them. The chain's CDR3 is CSGGGRGEYGYTF. DNA of the CDR3: TGCAGCGGGGGAGGCCGAGGAGAGTATGGCTACACCTTC.

This clone was counted a few times. The genes are TRBV27 and TRBJ1-5; TRBD1 is a possible D gene (6 bases). V shed 0 bases and J shed 8 bases, with 20 bases lying between them. Looked up from germline, CDR1 is MNHEY and CDR2 is SMNVEV (reference sequence). The CDR3 contains 17 residues. CDR3 sequence (DNA): TGTGCCAGCAGTTTATCTGGCAGGGGCGCGCCCCAAGAGCCCCAGCATTTT. Translation: CASSLSGRGAPQEPQHF.

The chain couples TRBV27 to TRBJ2-7; D gene uncertain. V lost 4 bases and J 6 bases, leaving 10 bases between the germline ends. There are 12 residues in the CDR3. Germline V gives CDR1 MNHEY, CDR2 SMNVEV (reference sequence). The CDR3: CASSSSQVEQYF. Here the CDR3 DNA reads TGTGCCAGCAGTTCGTCCCAGGTCGAGCAGTACTTC.

This clone has just a few counts. This chain connects TRBV29-1 to TRBJ2-7; TRBD2 aligns across 13 bases. In germline, CDR1 is SQVTM, CDR2 ANQGSEA. This CDR3 is 15 amino acids long. V was clipped by 2 bases and J by 5 bases; unmatched bases: 6. CDR3 amino acids: CSVERTSGRTDEQYF. Written as DNA, the CDR3 is TGCAGCGTTGAACGGACTAGCGGGAGAACGGACGAGCAGTACTTC.

This CDR3 is CASSYFGTGNTEAFF. The CDR3 DNA reads as TGTGCCAGCAGTTACTTCGGGACAGGGAACACTGAAGCTTTCTTT. The J gene is TRBJ1-1, the V gene TRBV6-5, with 8 bases identical to TRBD1. The V gene's germline CDR1 is MNHEY and CDR2 SVGAGI. The length of the CDR3 is 15 residues. V trimming: 1 base; J trimming: 1 base; junction bases outside the gene matches: 2.

This chain joins TRBV4-2 and TRBJ2-2; D remains ambiguous. CDR3 length: 18 amino acids. Trimming removed 0 bases at V and 2 bases at J, with 16 bases between. Germline CDR1 LGHNA, CDR2 YNFKEQ. CDR3 loop: CASSQDRRFTINTGELFF. The CDR3 DNA is TGTGCCAGCAGCCAAGATCGTAGATTTACTATTAACACCGGGGAGCTGTTTTTT.

CDR3 sequence (DNA): TGTGCCAGCAGCCAAGGGACAGGGGTCACCGAGCAGTACTTC. Its protein product is CASSQGTGVTEQYF. The gene calls are TRBV4-2 and TRBJ2-7; 9 nucleotides align to TRBD1. The germline CDR1 and CDR2 sequences are LGHNA and YNFKEQ. This CDR3 is built from 14 residues. V lost 1 base to trimming and J lost 6 bases; unmatched junction nucleotides: 4.

The chain combines TRBV5-4 with TRBJ2-7; weak D call: TRBD1 (5 bases). This CDR3 comprises 14 residues. CDR1 and CDR2 from the germline V gene are SGHNT and YYREEE (reference sequence). The V gene lost 1 base and the J gene lost 1 base, with 9 bases spanning the gap. This CDR3 reads CASSLHDSSYEQYF. The CDR3 DNA sequence: TGTGCCAGCAGCTTGCACGACAGTTCCTACGAGCAGTACTTC.

This chain links TRBV5-1 with TRBJ2-3; tentatively, D is TRBD2 (5 bases). Germline CDR1 reads SGHRS; CDR2 reads YFSETQ. V lost 0 bases and J lost 4, with 12 bases in between. The CDR3 loop spans 15 amino acids. CDR3 coding DNA: TGCGCCAGCAGCTTGGCCGAGAGGGCGGCAGATACGCAGTATTTT. Translated: CASSLAERAADTQYF.

For this clone: A read error may account for a junction end that differs from germline. V and J are TRBV2 and TRBJ1-2; D is unclear. The CDR3 has 11 amino acids. Germline-derived CDR1 and CDR2 are SNHLY and FYNNEI. The CDR3 sequence: CASTLLHGYTF. CDR3 in DNA: TGTGCTAGCACCCTACTCCATGGCTACACCTTC.

This clone turned up a few times. The rearrangement uses TRBV6-6 and TRBJ2-5; D might be TRBD1 (6 bases). With 9 bases removed from V and 6 bases from J, the gap between germline ends came to 17 bases. This CDR3 has 13 amino acids. CDR1 and CDR2 (germline): MNHNY, SVGAGI (reference sequence). For the CDR3, the DNA is TGTGCCAGTACTTCACAGGGTTTTCAGACCCAGTACTTC. Amino acids: CASTSQGFQTQYF.

V usage is TRBV7-2 and J usage is TRBJ2-7, with D perhaps TRBD1 (6 bases). The CDR3 sequence is 17 residues long. Between the trimmed V and J ends, which lost 2 bases and 2 bases, there was a span of 19 bases. Looked up from germline, CDR1 is SGHTA and CDR2 is FQGNSA. CDR3 in amino acids: CASSLRKSGGPTYEQYF. As DNA, the CDR3 is TGTGCCAGCAGCTTACGAAAATCTGGGGGCCCGACCTACGAGCAGTACTTC. The variable domain in full, completed from reference TRBV7-2 and TRBJ2-7, reads GAGVSQSPSNKVTEKGKDVELRCDPISGHTALYWYRQSLGQGLEFLIYFQGNSAPDKSGLPSDRFSAERTGGSVSTLTIQRTQQEDSAVYLCASSLRKSGGPTYEQYFGPGTRLTVT.

In its sample, this clone was seen a few times. The genes are TRBV5-4 and TRBJ2-1; TRBD2 matches at 10 bases. This CDR3 spans 16 amino acids. Germline assignment: CDR1 SGHNT and CDR2 YYREEE (reference sequence). J gave up 12 bases and V 4 bases, and 16 bases lay outside the gene matches. In DNA form, the CDR3 reads TGTGCCAGCAGCCAAGTCGCGCCTAGCGGGAGTGGAGGGCAGTTCTTC. Amino acid sequence: CASSQVAPSGSGGQFF.

This clone was detected only a few times. J is TRBJ1-6 and V is TRBV6-5; perhaps TRBD1 as D (5 bases). CDR1 and CDR2 (germline): MNHEY, SVGAGI. The CDR3 totals 16 residues. The germline V and J ends were trimmed by 4 bases and 8 bases, with 18 bases remaining between them. CDR3 DNA sequence: TGTGCCAGCAGTTCCTATCCGGGCAGGGTACATTCACCCCTCCACTTT. It codes for CASSSYPGRVHSPLHF.